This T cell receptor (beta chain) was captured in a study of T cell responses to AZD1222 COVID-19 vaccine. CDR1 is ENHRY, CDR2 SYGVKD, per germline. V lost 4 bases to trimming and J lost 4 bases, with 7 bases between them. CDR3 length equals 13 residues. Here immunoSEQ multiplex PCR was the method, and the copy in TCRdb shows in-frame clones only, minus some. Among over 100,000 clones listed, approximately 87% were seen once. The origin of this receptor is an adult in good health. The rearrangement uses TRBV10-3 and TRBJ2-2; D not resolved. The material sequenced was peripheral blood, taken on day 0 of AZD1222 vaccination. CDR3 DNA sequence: TGTGCCATCAGTGTCTCGTCCACCGGGGAGCTGTTTTTT. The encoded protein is CAISVSSTGELFF.